One and the same sample provided the 17 T cell receptor beta chains below, sequenced in a study of cytomegalovirus exposure and HLA in healthy donors. Both 60 Vbeta primers and 13 Jbeta primers went into the PCR. Assay used: immunoSEQ multiplex PCR; TCRdb lists only in-frame clones, some missing. Among around 130,000 clones listed, around four fifths were seen once. Sequenced: PBMCs. The origin of the receptors is a woman in her thirties or forties in good health and CMV-seropositive.

The V call is TRBV6-5, the J call TRBJ1-2, with 9 bases matching TRBD1. The V gene's germline CDR1 is MNHEY and CDR2 SVGAGI. V trimming: 4 bases; J trimming: 5 bases; junction bases outside the gene matches: 5. CDR3 size: 14 residues. The CDR3 here is CASSSPDRGYGYTF. Written as DNA, the CDR3 is TGTGCCAGCAGTTCTCCCGACAGGGGGTATGGCTACACCTTC.

The V gene is TRBV28, the J gene TRBJ1-5; TRBD1 agrees at 7 bases. Germline V CDR1 and CDR2: MDHEN, SYDVKM. After removal of 4 bases from V and 1 base from J, the junction contained 7 bases not matched to a gene. The CDR3 is made up of 16 amino acids. CDR3 protein: CASSYLQGSSNQPQHF. CDR3 nucleotides: TGTGCCAGCAGTTACCTACAGGGGAGCAGCAATCAGCCCCAGCATTTT. The variable domain in full, completed from reference TRBV28 and TRBJ1-5, reads DVKVTQSSRYLVKRTGEKVFLECVQDMDHENMFWYRQDPGLGLRLIYFSYDVKMKEKGDIPEGYSVSREKKERFSLILESASTNQTSMYLCASSYLQGSSNQPQHFGDGTRLSIL.

The chain combines TRBV30 with TRBJ1-5; 7 positions match TRBD1. CDR3 length: 14 amino acids. Germline CDR1 and CDR2: GTSNPN and SVGIG (reference sequence). Unmatched junction bases numbered 1, after V lost 1 base and J lost 1 base. CDR3 nucleotides: TGTGCCTGGAGTGCGACAGGGAGCAATCAGCCCCAGCATTTT. It specifies CAWSATGSNQPQHF. Variable domain in full (rest from reference TRBV30 and TRBJ1-5): SQTIHQWPATLVQPVGSPLSLECTVEGTSNPNLYWYRQAAGRGLQLLFYSVGIGQISSEVPQNLSASRPQDRQFILSSKKLLLSDSGFYLCAWSATGSNQPQHFGDGTRLSIL.

This rearrangement joins TRBV7-9 to TRBJ2-1; no clear D gene. The CDR3 has 14 amino acids. The V gene lost 3 bases and the J gene lost 6 bases, with 12 bases spanning the gap. CDR1 and CDR2 from the germline V gene are SEHNR and FQNEAQ (reference sequence). CDR3 in DNA: TGTGCCAGCAGCTTCCTAGTCGTCGGCAATGAGCAGTTCTTC. It encodes CASSFLVVGNEQFF.

The chain combines TRBV28 with TRBJ1-1; 9 bases are shared with TRBD1. The germline gives CDR1 MDHEN, CDR2 SYDVKM. Unmatched junction bases numbered 5, after V lost 3 bases and J lost 0 bases. CDR3 size: 16 residues. The CDR3 sequence: CASSFGDRAVNTEAFF. The DNA of the CDR3 is TGTGCCAGCAGTTTTGGGGACAGGGCAGTGAACACTGAAGCTTTCTTT.

The V call is TRBV7-2, the J call TRBJ2-5; 9 bases are a match to TRBD2. With 0 bases clipped from V and 0 bases from J, the junction kept 5 bases outside the gene matches. The germline gives CDR1 SGHTA, CDR2 FQGNSA. The length of the CDR3 is 17 residues. CDR3 residues: CASSLAFAGGHQETQYF. In DNA form, the CDR3 reads TGTGCCAGCAGCTTAGCCTTTGCGGGGGGGCACCAAGAGACCCAGTACTTC.

The chain combines TRBV14 with TRBJ2-1; 10 bases are a match to TRBD1. This CDR3 has 16 residues. Trimming cost V 5 bases and J 5 bases; bases outside gene matches: 9. Germline V lookup: CDR1 SGHDN, CDR2 FVKESK. The CDR3 sequence: CASSTPPGQGNNEQFF. The CDR3 bases are TGTGCCAGCAGCACCCCACCGGGACAGGGGAACAATGAGCAGTTCTTC.

CDR3 region: CASSYSRLADNEQFF. DNA for the CDR3: TGTGCCAGCAGTTACTCGAGGCTAGCCGACAATGAGCAGTTCTTC. The J gene is TRBJ2-1, the V gene TRBV6-6; a possible D gene is TRBD2 (5 bases). V was clipped by 0 bases and J by 5 bases, with 11 bases between them. The CDR3 sequence is 15 residues long. The germline V gene has CDR1 MNHNY and CDR2 SVGAGI (reference sequence).

The CDR3 here is CASGNLQGLSNQPQHF. In DNA, the CDR3 is TGTGCCAGCGGGAATCTACAGGGTCTTAGCAATCAGCCCCAGCATTTT. The V and J genes are TRBV28 and TRBJ1-5; D might be TRBD1 (6 bases). Germline V gene lookup returns CDR1 MDHEN and CDR2 SYDVKM. V dropped 8 bases and J dropped 0 bases, with 17 bases sitting between them. CDR3 size: 16 residues.

J is TRBJ1-2 and V is TRBV20-1; no clear D. Trimming took off 4 bases at V and 6 bases at J, with 9 bases between the two ends. This CDR3 region has 11 residues. The germline CDR1 and CDR2 sequences are DFQATT and SNEGSKA (reference sequence). CDR3 bases: TGCAGTGCTACTGATCAGGATGGCTACACCTTC. This translates into CSATDQDGYTF.

This sequence joins TRBV27 and TRBJ2-2, with D maybe TRBD2 (5 bases). Germline V CDR1 and CDR2: MNHEY, SMNVEV (reference sequence). Trimming removed 5 bases at V and 1 base at J, with 14 bases between. The CDR3 has 16 amino acids. The CDR3 nucleotides read TGTGCCAGCAGTACATTCAGCGGAAAGAACACCGGGGAGCTGTTTTTT. Amino acids: CASSTFSGKNTGELFF.

CDR3 bases: TGTGCCAGCAGCTTGGCCAAACAGGGTGGGTACGAGCAGTACTTC. Protein product: CASSLAKQGGYEQYF. The genes are TRBV5-4 and TRBJ2-7, with D possibly being TRBD1 (6 bases). CDR3 length equals 15 residues. CDR1 is SGHNT and CDR2 is YYREEE in the germline V gene (reference sequence). The germline V and J ends were trimmed by 0 bases and 4 bases, with 14 bases remaining between them. The full variable domain, its missing parts supplied by reference TRBV5-4 and TRBJ2-7, is ETGVTQSPTHLIKTRGQQVTLRCSSQSGHNTVSWYQQALGQGPQFIFQYYREEENGRGNFPPRFSGLQFPNYSSELNVNALELDDSALYLCASSLAKQGGYEQYFGPGTRLTVT.

In DNA form, the CDR3 reads TGTGCCAGCATTTCCACCTCCGGGAACTATGGCTACACCTTC. It is translated as CASISTSGNYGYTF. The chain links TRBV28 to TRBJ1-2; D is ambiguous. CDR3 length equals 14 residues. Trimming removed 7 bases at V and 2 bases at J, with 14 bases between. Germline V gene sequence: CDR1 MDHEN, CDR2 SYDVKM.

This chain connects TRBV6-5 to TRBJ2-7; 9 bases align to TRBD1. The CDR3 length is 13 residues. The V and J ends lost 7 bases and 2 bases, in that order; junction bases with no gene match: 3. CDR1 is MNHEY, CDR2 SVGAGI, per germline. The CDR3 is CASIGQGTYEQYF. CDR3 bases: TGTGCCAGCATCGGACAGGGGACCTACGAGCAGTACTTC.

The chain has TRBV10-2 and TRBJ2-1; 12 positions agree with TRBD2. The V gene's germline CDR1 is WSHSY and CDR2 SAAADI. The CDR3 has 15 amino acids. Trimming took 4 bases from V and 6 from J; bases not matched to a gene: 4. CDR3 loop: CASSGLAGALNEQFF. The CDR3 nucleotides read TGCGCCAGCAGTGGACTAGCGGGAGCCCTCAATGAGCAGTTCTTC.

A single count supports this clone. The chain carries TRBV28 and TRBJ1-1, with D uncertain. CDR1 and CDR2 (germline): MDHEN, SYDVKM. Trimming cost V 1 base and J 8 bases, with 5 bases left between them. This CDR3 is built from 11 residues. CDR3 nucleotide sequence: TGTGCCAGCAGTTTATCTTCGGAAGCTTTCTTT. This translates into CASSLSSEAFF.

V gene TRBV4-1 combines with J gene TRBJ2-5; D possibly corresponds to TRBD2 (7 bases). Trimming removed 4 bases from V and 4 bases from J, with 25 bases in between. The CDR3 is 18 residues long. Germline CDR1 and CDR2: MGHRA and YSYEKL. Here the CDR3 reads CASSRDPPLGGGRETQYF. The CDR3 nucleotides are TGCGCCAGCAGCCGGGACCCGCCTTTGGGAGGGGGGCGAGAGACCCAGTACTTC.